A single sample gave rise to the 19 T cell receptor beta chains below, sequenced in a study of control samples from healthy donors and cancer patients. Sequenced by immunoSEQ multiplex PCR; TCRdb stores in-frame clones only, minus some. Of 150,000 or so clones in the sample, about 94% were seen once. Sequencing input: PBMCs. All receptors derive from a man aged 55-75 years with colorectal cancer.

This rearrangement joins TRBV4-1 to TRBJ2-7; possibly TRBD2 for D (7 bases). V was trimmed by 0 bases and J by 4 bases, leaving 16 bases between them. The CDR3 is made up of 16 amino acids. In germline, CDR1 is MGHRA, CDR2 YSYEKL. For the CDR3, the DNA is TGCGCCAGCAGCCAAGAAGGGAGGGTAGGGGGGTACGAGCAGTACTTC. Amino acid sequence: CASSQEGRVGGYEQYF.

The chain couples TRBV7-8 to TRBJ1-1; weak D call: TRBD1 (5 bases). This CDR3 is 14 amino acids long. From germline, CDR1 is SGHVS and CDR2 FQNEAQ. V was trimmed by 0 bases and J by 1 base, leaving 6 bases between them. This chain's CDR3 is CASSLADKNTEAFF. CDR3 sequence (DNA): TGTGCCAGCAGCTTAGCGGACAAGAACACTGAAGCTTTCTTT.

CDR3 amino acids: CASSLDGQFPETQYF. The DNA of the CDR3 is TGTGCCAGCAGTTTGGACGGCCAATTTCCAGAGACCCAGTACTTC. The chain couples TRBV28 to TRBJ2-5; D not certain. Germline assignment: CDR1 MDHEN and CDR2 SYDVKM. This CDR3 has 15 amino acids. V gave up 3 bases and J gave up 4 bases, with 15 bases separating them.

The chain employs TRBV18 and TRBJ1-3, with 8 nucleotides matching TRBD1. The CDR3 is 15 residues long. Per germline, CDR1 KGHSH and CDR2 LQKENI. With 5 bases clipped from V and 2 bases from J, the junction kept 5 bases outside the gene matches. DNA for the CDR3: TGTGCCAGCTCAGCGTCGACAGGGGCTGGAAACACCATATATTTT. This translates into CASSASTGAGNTIYF. Filled out from reference TRBV18 and TRBJ1-3, the complete variable domain reads NAGVMQNPRHLVRRRGQEARLRCSPMKGHSHVYWYRQLPEEGLKFMVYLQKENIIDESGMPKERFSAEFPKEGPSILRIQQVVRGDSAAYFCASSASTGAGNTIYFGEGSWLTVV.

The rearrangement joins TRBV5-4 to TRBJ1-2; TRBD1 matches 12 bases. The germline V gene has CDR1 SGHNT and CDR2 YYREEE (reference sequence). The ends lost 4 bases at V and 2 bases at J; junction bases unmatched: 3. The CDR3 has 15 residues. CDR3 nucleotide sequence: TGTGCCAGCAGCGACGGGACAGGGGGCAACTATGGCTACACCTTC. Its protein is CASSDGTGGNYGYTF.

The rearrangement uses TRBV6-5 and TRBJ1-1; 8 nucleotides line up with TRBD1. Germline V gene data show CDR1 as MNHEY and CDR2 as SVGAGI. There are 13 residues in the CDR3. J was trimmed by 4 bases and V by 6 bases; bases with no gene match: 4. The CDR3 protein is CASRGTGATEAFF. CDR3 nucleotide sequence: TGTGCCAGCAGGGGGACAGGCGCCACTGAAGCTTTCTTT.

This chain connects TRBV10-3 to TRBJ2-5; 12 nucleotides agree with TRBD1. Per germline, CDR1 ENHRY and CDR2 SYGVKD. The CDR3 totals 15 residues. The trim removed 3 bases at V and 6 bases at J, leaving 5 bases unmatched. In DNA, the CDR3 is TGTGCCATCAGTGAAGGGACAGGGGGCAGAAAGACCCAGTACTTC. This gives the protein CAISEGTGGRKTQYF.

The J gene is TRBJ2-7, the V gene TRBV7-2; D may be TRBD1 or TRBD2 (5 bases each). The CDR3 spans 15 residues. CDR1 and CDR2 from the germline V gene are SGHTA and FQGNSA. Trimming stripped 2 bases from V and 1 base from J, with 12 bases between. CDR3 bases: TGTGCCAGCAGCTTAAATCGGGACCTTTCCTACGAGCAGTACTTC. It translates to CASSLNRDLSYEQYF. The variable domain in full, completed from reference TRBV7-2 and TRBJ2-7, reads GAGVSQSPSNKVTEKGKDVELRCDPISGHTALYWYRQSLGQGLEFLIYFQGNSAPDKSGLPSDRFSAERTGGSVSTLTIQRTQQEDSAVYLCASSLNRDLSYEQYFGPGTRLTVT.

This sequence joins TRBV7-2 and TRBJ1-1; TRBD1 matches at 9 bases. Germline-derived CDR1 and CDR2 are SGHTA and FQGNSA. The CDR3 runs to 13 residues. V trimming: 5 bases; J trimming: 8 bases; junction bases outside the gene matches: 6. As DNA, the CDR3 is TGTGCCAGCAGCCCTAACAGGGGGCGCGAAGCTTTCTTT. Protein product: CASSPNRGREAFF.

This chain uses TRBV18 with TRBJ1-3; D might be TRBD1 (5 bases). V was pared by 5 bases and J by 2 bases, with 10 bases between. The CDR3 covers 14 residues. Germline CDR1 is KGHSH and CDR2 is LQKENI. The CDR3 is CASSSQGAGNTIYF. The CDR3 bases are TGTGCCAGCTCAAGTCAGGGAGCTGGAAACACCATATATTTT.

The genes are TRBV5-1 and TRBJ2-1, with 8 bases that match TRBD2. Germline V gene sequence: CDR1 SGHRS, CDR2 YFSETQ. This CDR3 comprises 16 residues. V shed 0 bases, J shed 6 bases, and the junction held 8 bases outside the gene matches. CDR3 DNA sequence: TGCGCCAGCAGCTTGGTGTCGGGGGGGATCTCCAATGAGCAGTTCTTC. It yields the protein CASSLVSGGISNEQFF.

This clone occurred once. This chain uses TRBV5-1 with TRBJ1-1, with 9 bases fitting TRBD1. CDR3 length equals 16 residues. From germline, CDR1 is SGHRS and CDR2 YFSETQ. The trim removed 4 bases at V and 1 base at J, leaving 8 bases unmatched. The CDR3 DNA reads as TGCGCCAGCAGCGTACTACCGACAGGGGGGAACACTGAAGCTTTCTTT. Encoded protein: CASSVLPTGGNTEAFF.

The rearrangement links TRBV6-5 to TRBJ2-7, with unresolved D. The V gene's germline CDR1 is MNHEY and CDR2 SVGAGI. The V end was cut by 5 bases, the J end by 1 base, with 15 bases between. The CDR3 runs to 15 residues. The CDR3 DNA is TGTGCCAGCAGTCTTGGGGTACTCATGTCCTACGAGCAGTACTTC. Translation gives CASSLGVLMSYEQYF.

The chain combines TRBV18 with TRBJ1-3, with D maybe TRBD1 (6 bases). Germline V gives CDR1 KGHSH, CDR2 LQKENI. The CDR3 is 15 residues long. Trimming cost V 6 bases and J 3 bases, with 15 bases left between them. The CDR3 bases are TGTGCCAGCTCCGACAGGCCGTCGGGTGGAAACACCATATATTTT. Protein product: CASSDRPSGGNTIYF.

The chain employs TRBV19 and TRBJ1-1, with unresolved D. Trimming stripped 10 bases from V and 0 bases from J, with 15 bases between. CDR3 length: 14 amino acids. Germline V lookup: CDR1 LNHDA, CDR2 SQIVND (reference sequence). CDR3 DNA: TGTGCCACCGACAACGGACGGGTGAACACTGAAGCTTTCTTT. Translating gives CATDNGRVNTEAFF.

This chain joins TRBV10-3 and TRBJ1-2, with no clear D. Trimming removed 10 bases from V and 3 bases from J, with 12 bases in between. The CDR3 length is 12 residues. Germline assignment: CDR1 ENHRY and CDR2 SYGVKD. The CDR3 bases are TGTGCCACCCTCTCCGAGGACTATGGCTACACCTTC. Protein sequence: CATLSEDYGYTF.

In this sample, this clone turned up a few times. The chain links TRBV3-1 (or the pseudogene TRBV3-2) to TRBJ2-2, with D unresolved. The CDR3 contains 12 residues. Germline CDR1 LGHDT, CDR2 YNNKEL (reference sequence). V dropped 5 bases and J dropped 3 bases, with 4 bases sitting between them. The CDR3 loop reads CASSTYTGELFF. The CDR3 DNA is TGTGCCAGCAGCACCTACACCGGGGAGCTGTTTTTT.

The chain links TRBV5-8 to TRBJ2-3; 11 positions match TRBD2. This CDR3 is built from 16 residues. From germline, CDR1 is SGHTS and CDR2 YDEGEE. V was pared by 4 bases and J by 4 bases, with 8 bases of the junction left unmatched. DNA of the CDR3: TGTGCCAGCAGCGCTATAGCGGGGGGGCGGCCAGATACGCAGTATTTT. Protein sequence: CASSAIAGGRPDTQYF.

This chain uses TRBV30 with TRBJ1-4, with 9 bases matching TRBD1. The germline CDR1 and CDR2 sequences are GTSNPN and SVGIG (reference sequence). This CDR3 region has 14 residues. The junction had 7 bases not matched to a gene; V was cut back by 3 bases and J by 8 bases. CDR3 sequence (DNA): TGTGCCTGGAGCCAGGGACAGGGCGGAGAAAAACTGTTTTTT. Encoded protein: CAWSQGQGGEKLFF.